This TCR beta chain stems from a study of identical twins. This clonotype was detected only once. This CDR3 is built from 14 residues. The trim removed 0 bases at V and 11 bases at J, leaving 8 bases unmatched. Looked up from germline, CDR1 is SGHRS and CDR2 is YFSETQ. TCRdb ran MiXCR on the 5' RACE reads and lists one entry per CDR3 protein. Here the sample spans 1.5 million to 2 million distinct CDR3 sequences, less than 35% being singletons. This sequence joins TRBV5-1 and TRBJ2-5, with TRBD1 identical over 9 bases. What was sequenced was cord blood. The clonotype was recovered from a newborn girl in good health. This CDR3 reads CASSLEGTGTVQYF. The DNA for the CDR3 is TGCGCCAGCAGCTTGGAGGGGACAGGGACTGTGCAGTACTTC.